This TCR beta chain was sequenced for a study of CD8+ T cells in alopecia areata. In its sample, this clone was seen once. Its antigen is not identified. Once RNA had been extracted, it was reverse transcribed into cDNA to act as the sequencing template. Sequencing was performed with immunoSEQ multiplex PCR; in TCRdb, only in-frame clones are kept and a portion is missing. This repertoire shows 120,000 or so clones, roughly 68% found once; its top ten account for approximately 2.6%. Study-level points and caveats: The study found TCR sharing across patients less clear than in mice, possibly for HLA reasons. Higher clonality was seen in lesional scalp than in normal scalp, especially in alopecia totalis/universalis.

Trimming left V 2 bases short and J 0 bases short, with 2 bases between. CDR3 size: 12 residues. Looked up from germline, CDR1 is KGHSH and CDR2 is LQKENI. The chain has TRBV18 and TRBJ2-7; D is undetermined. The receptor was isolated from a human donor in good health. Sequencing was done on a sample of CD4+ T cells sorted from blood. The CDR3 sequence: CASSPYSYEQYF. As DNA, the CDR3 is TGTGCCAGCTCACCATACTCCTACGAGCAGTACTTC.